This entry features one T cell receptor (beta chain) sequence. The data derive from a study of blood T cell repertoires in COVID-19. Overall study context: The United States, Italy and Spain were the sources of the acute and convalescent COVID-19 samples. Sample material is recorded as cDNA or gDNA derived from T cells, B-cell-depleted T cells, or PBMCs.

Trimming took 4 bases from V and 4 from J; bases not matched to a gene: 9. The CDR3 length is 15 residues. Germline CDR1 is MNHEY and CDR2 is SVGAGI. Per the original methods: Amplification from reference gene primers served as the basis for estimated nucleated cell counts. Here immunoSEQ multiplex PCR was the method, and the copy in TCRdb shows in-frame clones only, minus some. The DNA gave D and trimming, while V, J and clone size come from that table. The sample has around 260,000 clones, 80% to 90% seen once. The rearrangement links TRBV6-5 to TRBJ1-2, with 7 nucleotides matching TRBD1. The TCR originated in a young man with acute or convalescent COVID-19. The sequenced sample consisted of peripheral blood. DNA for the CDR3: TGTGCCAGCAGTTGGACAGGTTTTGTCCTCTATGGCTACACCTTC. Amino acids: CASSWTGFVLYGYTF.